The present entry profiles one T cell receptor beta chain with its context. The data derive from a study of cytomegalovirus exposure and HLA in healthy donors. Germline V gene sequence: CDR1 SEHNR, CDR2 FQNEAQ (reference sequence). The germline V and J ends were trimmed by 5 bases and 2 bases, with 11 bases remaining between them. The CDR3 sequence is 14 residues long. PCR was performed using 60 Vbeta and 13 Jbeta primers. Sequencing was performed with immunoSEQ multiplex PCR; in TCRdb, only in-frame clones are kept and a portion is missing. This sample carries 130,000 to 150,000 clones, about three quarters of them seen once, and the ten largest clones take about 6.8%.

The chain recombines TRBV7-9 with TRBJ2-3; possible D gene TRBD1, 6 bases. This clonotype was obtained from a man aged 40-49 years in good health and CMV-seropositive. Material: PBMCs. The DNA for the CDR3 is TGTGCCAGCAGCCCAGGGGTGGTCACAGATACGCAGTATTTT. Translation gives CASSPGVVTDTQYF. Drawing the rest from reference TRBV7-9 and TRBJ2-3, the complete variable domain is DTGVSQNPRHKITKRGQNVTFRCDPISEHNRLYWYRQTLGQGPEFLTYFQNEAQLEKSRLLSDRFSAERPKGSFSTLEIQRTEQGDSAMYLCASSPGVVTDTQYFGPGTRLTVL.